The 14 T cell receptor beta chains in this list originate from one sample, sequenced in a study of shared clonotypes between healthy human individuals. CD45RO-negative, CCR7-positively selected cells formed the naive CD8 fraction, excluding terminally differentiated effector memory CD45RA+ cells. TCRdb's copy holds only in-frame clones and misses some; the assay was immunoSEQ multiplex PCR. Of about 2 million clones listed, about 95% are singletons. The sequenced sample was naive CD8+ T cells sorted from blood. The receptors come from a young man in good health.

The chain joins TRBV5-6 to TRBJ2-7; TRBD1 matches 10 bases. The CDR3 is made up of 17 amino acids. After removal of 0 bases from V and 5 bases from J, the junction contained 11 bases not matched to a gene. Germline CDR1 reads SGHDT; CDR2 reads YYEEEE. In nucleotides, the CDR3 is TGTGCCAGCAGCTTGGTTGTTCGGGGACAGGGGATCGACGAGCAGTACTTC. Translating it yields CASSLVVRGQGIDEQYF.

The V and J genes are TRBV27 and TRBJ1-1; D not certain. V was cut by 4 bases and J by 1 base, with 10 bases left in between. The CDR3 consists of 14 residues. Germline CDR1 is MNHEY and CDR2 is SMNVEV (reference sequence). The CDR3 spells CASSSQLSNTEAFF. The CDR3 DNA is TGTGCCAGCAGTTCACAGCTATCGAACACTGAAGCTTTCTTT.

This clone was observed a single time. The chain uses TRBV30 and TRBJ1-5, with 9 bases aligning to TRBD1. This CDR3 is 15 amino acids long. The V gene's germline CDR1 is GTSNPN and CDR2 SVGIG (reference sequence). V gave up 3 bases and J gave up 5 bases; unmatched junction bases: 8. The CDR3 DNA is TGTGCCTGGAGCCGAGGACAGGGGATCCATCAGCCCCAGCATTTT. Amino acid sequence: CAWSRGQGIHQPQHF. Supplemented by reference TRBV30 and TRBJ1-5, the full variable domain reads SQTIHQWPATLVQPVGSPLSLECTVEGTSNPNLYWYRQAAGRGLQLLFYSVGIGQISSEVPQNLSASRPQDRQFILSSKKLLLSDSGFYLCAWSRGQGIHQPQHFGDGTRLSIL.

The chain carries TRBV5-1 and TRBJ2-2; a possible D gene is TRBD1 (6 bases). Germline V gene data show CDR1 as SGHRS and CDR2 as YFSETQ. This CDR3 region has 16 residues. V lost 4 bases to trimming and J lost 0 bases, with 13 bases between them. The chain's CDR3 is CASSPDSDPNTGELFF. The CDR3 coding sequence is TGCGCCAGCAGCCCGGACAGTGATCCGAACACCGGGGAGCTGTTTTTT.

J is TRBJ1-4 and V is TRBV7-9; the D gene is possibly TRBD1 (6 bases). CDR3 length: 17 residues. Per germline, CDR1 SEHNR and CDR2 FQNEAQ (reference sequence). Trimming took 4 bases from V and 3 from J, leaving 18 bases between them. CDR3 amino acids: CASSSHGPQGPNEKLFF. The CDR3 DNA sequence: TGTGCCAGCAGCTCCCACGGCCCGCAGGGGCCTAATGAAAAACTGTTTTTT.

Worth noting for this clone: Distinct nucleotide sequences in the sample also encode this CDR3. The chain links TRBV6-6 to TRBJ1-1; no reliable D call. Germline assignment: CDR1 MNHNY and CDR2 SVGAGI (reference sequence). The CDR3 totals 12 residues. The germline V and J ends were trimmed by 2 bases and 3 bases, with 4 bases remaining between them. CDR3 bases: TGTGCCAGCAGTTACCGGGACACTGAAGCTTTCTTT. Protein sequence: CASSYRDTEAFF.

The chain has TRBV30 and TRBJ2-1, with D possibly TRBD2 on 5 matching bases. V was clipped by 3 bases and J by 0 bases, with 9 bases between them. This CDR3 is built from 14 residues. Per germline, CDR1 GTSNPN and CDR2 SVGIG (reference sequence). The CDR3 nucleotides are TGTGCCTGGAGCTTAGGGAGCTCCTACAATGAGCAGTTCTTC. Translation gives CAWSLGSSYNEQFF.

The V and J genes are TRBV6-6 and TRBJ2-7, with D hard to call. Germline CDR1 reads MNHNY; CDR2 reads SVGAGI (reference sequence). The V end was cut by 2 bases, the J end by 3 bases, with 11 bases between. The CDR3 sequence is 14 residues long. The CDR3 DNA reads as TGTGCCAGCAGTTACCCGTTGAGAGACTACGAGCAGTACTTC. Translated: CASSYPLRDYEQYF.

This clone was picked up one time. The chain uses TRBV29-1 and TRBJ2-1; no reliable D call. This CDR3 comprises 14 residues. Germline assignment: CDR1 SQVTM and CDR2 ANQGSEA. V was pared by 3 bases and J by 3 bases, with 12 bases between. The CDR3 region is CSVDIVGSYNEQFF. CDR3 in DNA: TGCAGCGTTGATATAGTGGGCAGCTACAATGAGCAGTTCTTC.

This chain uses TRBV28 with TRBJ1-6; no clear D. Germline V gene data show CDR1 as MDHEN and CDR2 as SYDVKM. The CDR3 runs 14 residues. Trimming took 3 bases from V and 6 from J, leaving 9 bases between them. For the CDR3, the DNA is TGTGCCAGCAGTTTCGGACCCAGTAATTCACCCCTCCACTTT. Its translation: CASSFGPSNSPLHF.

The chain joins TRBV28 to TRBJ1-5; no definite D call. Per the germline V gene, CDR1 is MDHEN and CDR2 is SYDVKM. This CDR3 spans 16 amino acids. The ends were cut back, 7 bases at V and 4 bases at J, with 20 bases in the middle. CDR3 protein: CASIWGPGTVNQPQHF. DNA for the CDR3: TGTGCCAGCATCTGGGGTCCGGGTACGGTAAATCAGCCCCAGCATTTT.

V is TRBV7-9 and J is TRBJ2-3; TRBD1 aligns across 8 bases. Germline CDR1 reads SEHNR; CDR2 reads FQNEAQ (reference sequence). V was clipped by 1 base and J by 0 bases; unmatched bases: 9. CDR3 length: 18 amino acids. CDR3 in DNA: TGTGCCAGCAGCTTAGAGGGACAGGTATGGGTCAGCACAGATACGCAGTATTTT. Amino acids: CASSLEGQVWVSTDTQYF. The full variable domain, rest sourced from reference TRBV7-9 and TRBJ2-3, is DTGVSQNPRHKITKRGQNVTFRCDPISEHNRLYWYRQTLGQGPEFLTYFQNEAQLEKSRLLSDRFSAERPKGSFSTLEIQRTEQGDSAMYLCASSLEGQVWVSTDTQYFGPGTRLTVL.

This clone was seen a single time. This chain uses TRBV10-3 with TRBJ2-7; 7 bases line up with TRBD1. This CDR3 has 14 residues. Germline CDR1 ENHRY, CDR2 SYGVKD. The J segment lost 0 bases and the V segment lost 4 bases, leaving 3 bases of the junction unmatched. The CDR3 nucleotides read TGTGCCATCAGTGGAGGGGGCACCTCCTACGAGCAGTACTTC. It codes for CAISGGGTSYEQYF.

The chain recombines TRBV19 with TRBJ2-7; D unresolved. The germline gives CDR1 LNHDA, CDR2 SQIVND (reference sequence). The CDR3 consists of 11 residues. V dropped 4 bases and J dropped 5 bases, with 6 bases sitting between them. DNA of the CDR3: TGTGCCAGTAGTAGAGAGGACGAGCAGTACTTC. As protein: CASSREDEQYF.